This T cell receptor (beta chain) was found in a study of blood T cell repertoires in COVID-19. Overall study context: Donors in Cohort 3 who had recovered were those with two negative PCRs, healthcare professional clearance, or resolution of their symptoms. PBMCs, B-cell-depleted T cells, or T cells provided the cDNA or gDNA that made up the material.

In the source study's methods: Reference gene primer amplification gave estimated nucleated cell counts. Produced via immunoSEQ multiplex PCR; TCRdb's table is partial and in-frame only. D and trimming were read from the DNA, whereas the V and J calls and clone size are those reported in that table. This table has 350,000 to 450,000 clones, about 87% appearing once. Participant-reported clinical history was the basis for cohort assignment. Trimming took off 5 bases at V and 4 bases at J, with 20 bases between the two ends. The CDR3 spans 16 residues. Per germline, CDR1 MNHNY and CDR2 SVGAGI (reference sequence). This clone was seen a few times.

This receptor was identified in a man aged 40-50 years in a cohort exposed to, infected with or recovered from COVID-19 (not recorded which). Sequenced input: PBMCs or T cells enriched from blood (not recorded which). The chain uses TRBV6-6 and TRBJ1-1, with no clear D. The CDR3 spells CASSRSRVSSGTEAFF. For the CDR3, the DNA is TGTGCCAGCAGTCGAAGTAGGGTCTCAAGCGGCACTGAAGCTTTCTTT.